The 25 T cell receptor beta chains below all came from one sample that was sequenced in a study of response to subunit inactivated influenza vaccine. One entry per CDR3 protein, called by TCRdb with MiXCR from the RT-PCR reads. The data contain about 780,000 distinct CDR3 sequences, about 18% of them singletons. The material was PBMCs from blood, obtained 5 days after vaccination. Source of these receptors: a man between 45 and 60 years old who received an inactivated influenza vaccine.

This clonotype was picked up a small number of times. The chain recombines TRBV7-9 with TRBJ2-5; D unresolved. This CDR3 comprises 14 residues. The germline V gene encodes CDR1 SEHNR and CDR2 FQNEAQ (reference sequence). Between the trimmed V and J ends, which lost 4 bases and 2 bases, there was a span of 11 bases. DNA for the CDR3: TGTGCCAGCAGCTGGACCGATACTCAAGAGACCCAGTACTTC. Amino acid sequence: CASSWTDTQETQYF.

This clonotype was counted a few times. This CDR3 is CASSSRTGSNEKLFF. In nucleotides, the CDR3 is TGTGCCAGCAGCTCTAGGACAGGTTCTAATGAAAAACTGTTTTTT. This chain uses TRBV7-9 with TRBJ1-4; TRBD1 agrees at 7 bases. CDR1 is SEHNR and CDR2 is FQNEAQ in the germline V gene (reference sequence). Trimming took 4 bases from V and 3 from J; bases not matched to a gene: 5. This CDR3 has 15 amino acids.

This chain uses TRBV27 with TRBJ2-7; the D gene is possibly TRBD1 (6 bases). The CDR3 runs 16 residues. The germline V and J ends were trimmed by 0 bases and 3 bases, with 15 bases remaining between them. From germline, CDR1 is MNHEY and CDR2 SMNVEV (reference sequence). CDR3 sequence (DNA): TGTGCCAGCAGTTTATCGACAGGAGAAAAGGGCTACGAGCAGTACTTC. It is translated as CASSLSTGEKGYEQYF.

In this sample, this clonotype turned up a few times. The V gene is TRBV12-3 or TRBV12-4, the J gene TRBJ1-6, with 7 bases fitting TRBD1. V lost 5 bases and J lost 9; bases outside the gene matches: 7. The CDR3 is 14 residues long. DNA for the CDR3: TGTGCCAGCAGTAGAGGGGGCGTGAGTTCACCCCTCCACTTT. It translates to CASSRGGVSSPLHF.

The genes are TRBV20-1 and TRBJ1-5; D might be TRBD1 (5 bases). Germline CDR1 DFQATT, CDR2 SNEGSKA (reference sequence). V shed 2 bases and J shed 5 bases, with 10 bases lying between them. The CDR3 is made up of 13 amino acids. The DNA of the CDR3 is TGCAGTGCTAGAAGAGGGGACTATCAGCCCCAGCATTTT. Its protein is CSARRGDYQPQHF.

The chain links TRBV20-1 to TRBJ2-3; 10 nucleotides line up with TRBD2. V dropped 5 bases and J dropped 3; count of bases not matched to a gene: 2. Per the germline V gene, CDR1 is DFQATT and CDR2 is SNEGSKA (reference sequence). The CDR3 spans 13 residues. CDR3 residues: CSASAGGTDTQYF. The DNA for the CDR3 is TGCAGTGCTTCAGCGGGAGGGACAGATACGCAGTATTTT.

The chain has TRBV20-1 and TRBJ1-5; D is uncertain. V dropped 0 bases and J dropped 0 bases, with 12 bases sitting between them. CDR3 length equals 16 residues. Germline lookup yields CDR1 DFQATT and CDR2 SNEGSKA (reference sequence). CDR3 residues: CSARDLTIHSNQPQHF. CDR3 bases: TGCAGTGCTAGAGATCTTACGATCCATAGCAATCAGCCCCAGCATTTT.

This clonotype was seen a handful of times. One junction end does not reproduce the germline sequence, and a read error may be involved. V is TRBV3-1 and J is TRBJ2-3, with D perhaps given as TRBD1 or TRBD2 (5 bases each). Germline CDR1 and CDR2: LGHDT and YNNKEL (reference sequence). CDR3 length equals 11 residues. CDR3 loop: CASSQDGTKEF. Written as DNA, the CDR3 is TGTGCCAGCAGCCAAGATGGGACGAAGGAGTTT.

This clonotype turned up a few times. The chain carries TRBV25-1 and TRBJ2-3; D remains unclear. The CDR3 has 14 residues. Looked up from germline, CDR1 is MGHDK and CDR2 is SYGVNS. Deletions cut 6 bases from V and 7 bases from J, with 17 bases between. The CDR3 loop is CASSASGITYTQYF. The DNA of the CDR3 is TGTGCCAGCAGCGCCAGTGGGATAACGTATACGCAGTATTTT.

This clonotype showed up many times. J is TRBJ2-7 and V is TRBV20-1, with no clear D. Germline V CDR1 and CDR2: DFQATT, SNEGSKA (reference sequence). The CDR3 is made up of 11 amino acids. With 7 bases removed from V and 3 bases from J, the gap between germline ends came to 10 bases. The DNA for the CDR3 is TGCAGTGGGTCACAAGACTACGAGCAGTACTTC. Translating it yields CSGSQDYEQYF.

The rearrangement uses TRBV4-1 and TRBJ2-1; 14 nucleotides agree with TRBD2. The trim removed 6 bases at V and 14 bases at J, leaving 6 bases unmatched. Germline V gives CDR1 MGHRA, CDR2 YSYEKL. The CDR3 covers 13 residues. For the CDR3, the DNA is TGCGCCAGCAGGATGACTAGCGGGAGGGCCGAGTTCTTC. This sequence encodes CASRMTSGRAEFF.

This sequence joins TRBV5-1 and TRBJ2-7, with 7 bases lining up with TRBD2. This CDR3 contains 13 residues. V was clipped by 4 bases and J by 3 bases; unmatched bases: 4. Germline V lookup: CDR1 SGHRS, CDR2 YFSETQ. The CDR3 DNA sequence: TGCGCCAGCAGCGTGTGGGGGGGCTACGAGCAGTACTTC. Translating it yields CASSVWGGYEQYF.

This clonotype was seen a few times. The rearrangement joins TRBV7-2 to TRBJ2-1, with 7 bases lining up with TRBD1. The CDR3 is 15 residues long. Germline V gene sequence: CDR1 SGHTA, CDR2 FQGNSA. V shed 4 bases, J shed 6 bases, and the junction held 9 bases outside the gene matches. CDR3 in amino acids: CASSSDRVNSNEQFF. The CDR3 nucleotides are TGTGCCAGCAGCTCCGACAGGGTTAATTCCAATGAGCAGTTCTTC.

The chain recombines TRBV5-1 with TRBJ1-1, with a possible D match to TRBD1 (5 bases). The CDR3 covers 13 residues. The ends were cut back, 0 bases at V and 2 bases at J, with 5 bases in the middle. Germline V gene data show CDR1 as SGHRS and CDR2 as YFSETQ. CDR3 protein: CASSLGDNTEAFF. The CDR3 region has the DNA TGCGCCAGCAGCTTGGGGGACAACACTGAAGCTTTCTTT. Combining the CDR3 with reference TRBV5-1 and TRBJ1-1 gives the whole variable domain KAGVTQTPRYLIKTRGQQVTLSCSPISGHRSVSWYQQTPGQGLQFLFEYFSETQRNKGNFPGRFSGRQFSNSRSEMNVSTLELGDSALYLCASSLGDNTEAFFGQGTRLTVV.

This clonotype was found a few times. V and J are TRBV20-1 and TRBJ2-5, with a tentative D call TRBD1 (6 bases). Trimming stripped 1 base from V and 3 bases from J, with 9 bases between. The CDR3 is 13 residues long. Germline CDR1 and CDR2: DFQATT and SNEGSKA (reference sequence). The CDR3: CSARGQGKETQYF. The CDR3 bases are TGCAGTGCTAGAGGGCAGGGGAAAGAGACCCAGTACTTC.

The CDR3 coding sequence is TGTGCCAGCAGCTTTAGGGACGGAGTAATCCAAGAGACCCAGTACTTC. Its protein product is CASSFRDGVIQETQYF. The chain carries TRBV7-9 and TRBJ2-5, with D perhaps being TRBD1 or TRBD2 (5 bases each). Deletions cut 3 bases from V and 1 base from J, with 15 bases between. The CDR3 runs to 16 residues. Germline V lookup: CDR1 SEHNR, CDR2 FQNEAQ (reference sequence). Together with reference TRBV7-9 and TRBJ2-5, the CDR3 gives the full variable domain: DTGVSQNPRHKITKRGQNVTFRCDPISEHNRLYWYRQTLGQGPEFLTYFQNEAQLEKSRLLSDRFSAERPKGSFSTLEIQRTEQGDSAMYLCASSFRDGVIQETQYFGPGTRLLVL.

The rearrangement uses TRBV7-2 and TRBJ2-2, with 11 bases fitting TRBD2. This CDR3 has 15 residues. Germline-derived CDR1 and CDR2 are SGHTA and FQGNSA. After removal of 2 bases from V and 6 bases from J, the junction contained 2 bases not matched to a gene. Here the CDR3 reads CASSLWGLAAGELFF. As DNA, the CDR3 is TGTGCCAGCAGCTTATGGGGACTAGCGGCCGGGGAGCTGTTTTTT.

This chain joins TRBV4-3 and TRBJ1-1; D is undetermined. Trimming took 2 bases from V and 0 from J, leaving 4 bases between them. Germline values: CDR1 LGHNA, CDR2 YSLEER. The CDR3 is made up of 13 amino acids. The CDR3 region is CASSQYVNTEAFF. The CDR3 DNA sequence: TGCGCCAGCAGCCAATACGTGAACACTGAAGCTTTCTTT.

In this sample, this clonotype turned up a few times. V is TRBV10-3 and J is TRBJ2-1; 9 bases fit TRBD1. This CDR3 comprises 13 residues. Germline loops: CDR1 ENHRY, CDR2 SYGVKD. V shed 7 bases and J 4 bases; nucleotides not matched to a gene: 2. The CDR3 bases are TGTGCCATCAACAGGGGGCAATACAATGAGCAGTTCTTC. Residues: CAINRGQYNEQFF.

This clonotype was picked up a small number of times. CDR3 protein: CASGLVLGTGANEQFF. In DNA, the CDR3 is TGTGCTAGTGGTTTGGTACTAGGGACAGGGGCCAATGAGCAGTTCTTC. The rearrangement links TRBV12-5 to TRBJ2-1; 10 nucleotides agree with TRBD1. Germline loops: CDR1 LGHNT, CDR2 FRNRAP. This CDR3 is built from 16 residues. The junction had 5 bases not matched to a gene; V was cut back by 0 bases and J by 6 bases.

The rearrangement joins TRBV12-3 or TRBV12-4 to TRBJ2-7; TRBD1 is a possible D gene (6 bases). Trimming removed 5 bases at V and 5 bases at J, with 16 bases between. The CDR3 runs 14 residues. The CDR3 sequence is CASSTYRVPHEQYF. The CDR3 DNA is TGTGCCAGCAGTACGTACAGGGTACCGCACGAGCAGTACTTC.

The chain has TRBV5-1 and TRBJ2-5; TRBD2 matches 8 bases. V dropped 0 bases and J dropped 4; count of bases not matched to a gene: 2. In germline, CDR1 is SGHRS, CDR2 YFSETQ. The length of the CDR3 is 14 residues. In nucleotides, the CDR3 is TGCGCCAGCAGCTTGGATAGCGGGGTAGAGACCCAGTACTTC. This sequence encodes CASSLDSGVETQYF.

This clonotype came up a few times. This chain joins TRBV7-6 and TRBJ1-5; TRBD1 matches 7 bases. Germline values: CDR1 SGHVS, CDR2 FNYEAQ. The CDR3 spans 15 residues. J gave up 0 bases and V 5 bases, and 4 bases lay outside the gene matches. The chain's CDR3 is CASSKTGNSNQPQHF. DNA of the CDR3: TGTGCCAGCAGCAAGACAGGGAATAGCAATCAGCCCCAGCATTTT.

This clonotype was counted ten times or more. The chain recombines TRBV20-1 with TRBJ2-1; TRBD1 aligns across 9 bases. This CDR3 spans 14 amino acids. The trim removed 2 bases at V and 3 bases at J, leaving 2 bases unmatched. Germline V gene data show CDR1 as DFQATT and CDR2 as SNEGSKA (reference sequence). CDR3 coding DNA: TGCAGTGCTAGAACAGGGGGCTTCTACAATGAGCAGTTCTTC. Its protein is CSARTGGFYNEQFF.

Ten or more counts support this clonotype. The chain uses TRBV20-1 and TRBJ2-5; the D is unclear. The CDR3 length is 14 residues. The germline V gene encodes CDR1 DFQATT and CDR2 SNEGSKA (reference sequence). Trimming cost V 0 bases and J 4 bases, with 12 bases left between them. In nucleotides, the CDR3 is TGCAGTGCTAGAGACTTCAGCCCGCTAGAGACCCAGTACTTC. Its translation: CSARDFSPLETQYF.